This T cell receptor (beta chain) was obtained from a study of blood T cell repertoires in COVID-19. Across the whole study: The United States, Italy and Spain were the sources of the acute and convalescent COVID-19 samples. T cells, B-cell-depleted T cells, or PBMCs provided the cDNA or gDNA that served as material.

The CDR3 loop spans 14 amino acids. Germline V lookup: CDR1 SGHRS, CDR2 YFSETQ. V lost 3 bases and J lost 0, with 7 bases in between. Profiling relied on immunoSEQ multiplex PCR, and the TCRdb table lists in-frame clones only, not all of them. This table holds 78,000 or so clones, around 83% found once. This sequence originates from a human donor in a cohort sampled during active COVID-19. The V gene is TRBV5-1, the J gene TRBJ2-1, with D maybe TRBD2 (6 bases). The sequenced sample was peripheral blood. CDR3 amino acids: CASSYSGSYNEQFF. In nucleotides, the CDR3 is TGCGCCAGCAGCTATAGCGGCTCCTACAATGAGCAGTTCTTC.